The present entry profiles one TCR beta chain with its context. The CDR3 runs to 15 residues. The germline gives CDR1 SGHTA, CDR2 FQGTGA. Trimming stripped 3 bases from V and 4 bases from J, with 14 bases between. This entry comes from a study of T cell changes during pregnancy in multiple sclerosis. The assay was immunoSEQ multiplex PCR, and TCRdb's table has in-frame clones only and misses some. The sample has around 67,000 clones, over 80% seen once. The rearrangement joins TRBV7-3 to TRBJ2-3; D remains unclear. Specimen: peripheral blood, collected in the first trimester of pregnancy. This TCR derives from a female donor with multiple sclerosis, enrolled in a pregnancy study. The CDR3 sequence is CASSFGLDGSDTQYF. CDR3 nucleotide sequence: TGTGCCAGCAGCTTTGGCCTAGACGGGTCAGATACGCAGTATTTT.